This T cell receptor beta chain was sequenced for a study of T cells in localized non-small cell lung cancer. The CDR3 length is 18 residues. The protocol was immunoSEQ multiplex PCR, while the TCRdb copy is restricted to in-frame clones and leaves out a portion. The sample consists of roughly 25,000 clones, 80% to 95% of them appearing once. Regarding this clone: What it binds is unknown.

General study points: Of the tissues analyzed, uninvolved adjacent lung showed maximal T cell clonality, greater than tumor. A median of about 60 of the top 100 tumor clones appeared in adjacent lung, which was paired and uninvolved.

The chain joins TRBV21-1 to TRBJ2-1; the D call in the table, TRBD2, was not verified against the DNA. TRBV21-1 is recorded as a pseudogene. The input for sequencing was peripheral blood, taken before any cancer treatment. This receptor was obtained from a woman between 35 and 75 years old with stage I lung adenocarcinoma. CDR3 sequence reads: CASSKAPGRGDFRNEQFF. The CDR3 coding sequence is TGTGCCAGCAGCAAAGCGCCAGGGAGGGGGGACTTCAGGAATGAGCAGTTCTTC.